The 27 T cell receptor beta chains in this list originate from one sample, sequenced in a study of T cell responses to AZD1222 COVID-19 vaccine. Data came from immunoSEQ multiplex PCR; TCRdb stores just in-frame clones and leaves some out. The sample includes over 100,000 clones, over 75% seen only once; the top ten take roughly 4.4%. The specimen comprised peripheral blood, sampled 28 days after the second AZD1222 dose. These receptors were taken from an adult who received the AZD1222 COVID-19 vaccine.

The V gene is TRBV19, the J gene TRBJ2-2, with 8 bases lining up with TRBD1. Germline V gives CDR1 LNHDA, CDR2 SQIVND (reference sequence). The CDR3 length is 15 residues. After removal of 6 bases from V and 4 bases from J, the junction contained 7 bases not matched to a gene. DNA of the CDR3: TGTGCCAGTAGCCCACAGGGGGTGGTCACCGGGGAGCTGTTTTTT. The encoded protein is CASSPQGVVTGELFF.

This clone was seen once. The CDR3 region has the DNA TGTGCCAGCTCAGATAAACAGGGGGCAGGCACTGAAGCTTTCTTT. Protein: CASSDKQGAGTEAFF. This chain uses TRBV18 with TRBJ1-1, with TRBD1 matching over 9 bases. CDR1 and CDR2 from the germline V gene are KGHSH and LQKENI. V shed 5 bases and J 4 bases; nucleotides not matched to a gene: 8. This CDR3 has 15 amino acids.

The rearrangement uses TRBV24-1 and TRBJ1-1; TRBD1 aligns across 7 bases. Germline-derived CDR1 and CDR2 are KGHDR and SFDVKD. The CDR3 has 13 amino acids. V was pared by 4 bases and J by 8 bases, with 6 bases of the junction left unmatched. CDR3 nucleotides: TGTGCCACCAGTGACGCAGGCAGGGGGGAAGCTTTCTTT. Translated, it gives CATSDAGRGEAFF.

The chain couples TRBV30 to TRBJ1-6; maybe TRBD1 (5 bases). The CDR3 is 15 residues long. CDR1 is GTSNPN, CDR2 SVGIG, per germline (reference sequence). V was clipped by 4 bases and J by 6 bases, with 16 bases between them. In DNA form, the CDR3 reads TGTGCCTGGAACGCCGTGACGGGGGGTAATTCACCCCTCCACTTT. It is translated as CAWNAVTGGNSPLHF.

The chain employs TRBV15 and TRBJ2-7; tentative D call: TRBD2 (7 bases). Between the trimmed V and J ends, which lost 3 bases and 6 bases, there was a span of 12 bases. Germline-derived CDR1 and CDR2 are LNHNV and YYDKDF (reference sequence). CDR3 length: 13 amino acids. The CDR3, as DNA: TGTGCCACCAGCAGGGGAGGGGGTCGCGAGCAGTACTTC. Translating gives CATSRGGGREQYF. Using reference TRBV15 and TRBJ2-7 for the parts outside the CDR3, the full variable domain is DAMVIQNPRYQVTQFGKPVTLSCSQTLNHNVMYWYQQKSSQAPKLLFHYYDKDFNNEADTPDNFQSRRPNTSFCFLDIRSPGLGDTAMYLCATSRGGGREQYFGPGTRLTVT.

The chain links TRBV30 to TRBJ2-7; no firm D call. The germline V and J ends were trimmed by 2 bases and 1 base, with 6 bases remaining between them. This CDR3 has 12 amino acids. Germline V gene lookup returns CDR1 GTSNPN and CDR2 SVGIG (reference sequence). The CDR3 DNA reads as TGTGCCTGGAGTAGGCAGTCCTACGAGCAGTACTTC. The encoded protein is CAWSRQSYEQYF. Filled out from reference TRBV30 and TRBJ2-7, the complete variable domain reads SQTIHQWPATLVQPVGSPLSLECTVEGTSNPNLYWYRQAAGRGLQLLFYSVGIGQISSEVPQNLSASRPQDRQFILSSKKLLLSDSGFYLCAWSRQSYEQYFGPGTRLTVT.

The J gene is TRBJ2-1, the V gene TRBV9; TRBD2 agrees at 9 bases. CDR1 is SGDLS, CDR2 YYNGEE, per germline. The junction had 7 bases not matched to a gene; V was cut back by 0 bases and J by 9 bases. The CDR3 has 15 amino acids. The DNA of the CDR3 is TGTGCCAGCAGCGTAGCTAGCGGGGCGAGAAGTGAGCAGTTCTTC. Residues: CASSVASGARSEQFF.

The J gene is TRBJ1-5, the V gene TRBV6-6; D perhaps matches TRBD1 (6 bases). CDR1 and CDR2 from the germline V gene are MNHNY and SVGAGI (reference sequence). The V and J ends lost 6 bases and 0 bases respectively, with 12 bases between them. The CDR3 runs to 15 residues. CDR3 bases: TGTGCCAGCAGCCTAGGACAGAATAGCAATCAGCCCCAGCATTTT. Its translation: CASSLGQNSNQPQHF.

The rearrangement joins TRBV7-2 to TRBJ1-1; a possible D gene is TRBD1 (5 bases). The CDR3 loop spans 14 amino acids. CDR1 and CDR2 from the germline V gene are SGHTA and FQGNSA. V shed 3 bases and J shed 5 bases, with 13 bases lying between them. The DNA of the CDR3 is TGTGCCAGCAGCTTCGGGGGTGTGATTACTGAAGCTTTCTTT. Its translation is CASSFGGVITEAFF.

This clone is a singleton in its sample. The chain joins TRBV9 to TRBJ2-1, with TRBD2 matching over 10 bases. The germline V gene has CDR1 SGDLS and CDR2 YYNGEE. V gave up 2 bases and J gave up 1 base; unmatched junction bases: 6. The CDR3 spans 17 residues. The CDR3 bases are TGTGCCAGCAGCGTCTCCGGGGGACTAGCGTCCTACAATGAGCAGTTCTTC. This sequence encodes CASSVSGGLASYNEQFF.

This chain links TRBV2 with TRBJ1-2, with D possibly being TRBD1 (6 bases). There are 15 residues in the CDR3. Between the trimmed V and J ends, which lost 7 bases and 4 bases, there was a span of 19 bases. Germline V CDR1 and CDR2: SNHLY, FYNNEI. CDR3 sequence (DNA): TGTGCCAGCACCGTGACAGGTCGGAGCTCCTATGGCTACACCTTC. Encoded protein: CASTVTGRSSYGYTF.

The chain recombines TRBV5-1 with TRBJ2-2, with TRBD2 matching over 9 bases. V lost 4 bases and J lost 5; bases outside the gene matches: 6. The CDR3 extends over 15 amino acids. Germline assignment: CDR1 SGHRS and CDR2 YFSETQ. CDR3 nucleotides: TGCGCCAGCAGCCTGGGACTAGCACCGACCGGGGAGCTGTTTTTT. Protein: CASSLGLAPTGELFF. Filled out from reference TRBV5-1 and TRBJ2-2, the complete variable domain reads KAGVTQTPRYLIKTRGQQVTLSCSPISGHRSVSWYQQTPGQGLQFLFEYFSETQRNKGNFPGRFSGRQFSNSRSEMNVSTLELGDSALYLCASSLGLAPTGELFFGEGSRLTVL.

V and J are TRBV4-1 and TRBJ2-7; 7 bases are shared with TRBD1. Germline-derived CDR1 and CDR2 are MGHRA and YSYEKL. Germline trimming cut 2 bases from V and 3 bases from J; bases unmatched to any gene: 7. The CDR3 totals 15 residues. The DNA of the CDR3 is TGCGCCAGCAGCCAAACCGACAGGGTGGGCTACGAGCAGTACTTC. Translation: CASSQTDRVGYEQYF.

V usage is TRBV11-3 and J usage is TRBJ2-1; D not resolved. The CDR3 totals 13 residues. CDR1 is SGHNT, CDR2 YENEEA, per germline. Deletions cut 4 bases from V and 9 bases from J, with 13 bases between. CDR3 DNA sequence: TGTGCCAGCAGCTCACCTCCCAGCAGTGAGCAGTTCTTC. It translates to CASSSPPSSEQFF. Based on the CDR3 plus reference TRBV11-3 and TRBJ2-1, the full variable domain is EAGVVQSPRYKIIEKKQPVAFWCNPISGHNTLYWYLQNLGQGPELLIRYENEEAVDDSQLPKDRFSAERLKGVDSTLKIQPAELGDSAVYLCASSSPPSSEQFFGPGTRLTVL.

The gene calls are TRBV5-5 and TRBJ1-2; the D gene is possibly TRBD1 (5 bases). Between the trimmed V and J ends, which lost 3 bases and 3 bases, there was a span of 9 bases. This CDR3 spans 13 amino acids. Looked up from germline, CDR1 is SGHKS and CDR2 is YYEKEE (reference sequence). The CDR3 DNA is TGTGCCAGCAGCTCCGGGACGGACTATGGCTACACCTTC. The encoded protein is CASSSGTDYGYTF.

The gene calls are TRBV14 and TRBJ1-3, with D unclear. The CDR3 contains 16 residues. Germline CDR1 SGHDN, CDR2 FVKESK. V lost 0 bases to trimming and J lost 0 bases, with 9 bases between them. As DNA, the CDR3 is TGTGCCAGCAGCCAAGATTACAGCTACTCTGGAAACACCATATATTTT. It translates to CASSQDYSYSGNTIYF. The variable domain in full, with the rest retrieved from reference TRBV14 and TRBJ1-3, is EAGVTQFPSHSVIEKGQTVTLRCDPISGHDNLYWYRRVMGKEIKFLLHFVKESKQDESGMPNNRFLAERTGGTYSTLKVQPAELEDSGVYFCASSQDYSYSGNTIYFGEGSWLTVV.

CDR3 sequence: CSVGEGGRSPLHF. The CDR3 DNA reads as TGCAGCGTGGGGGAAGGGGGCAGATCACCCCTCCACTTT. This chain joins TRBV29-1 and TRBJ1-6, with 7 bases fitting TRBD1. Germline assignment: CDR1 SQVTM and CDR2 ANQGSEA. The CDR3 consists of 13 residues. V lost 6 bases, J lost 10 bases, and 9 bases stayed unmatched.

This chain connects TRBV6-5 to TRBJ1-6, with TRBD1 identical over 8 bases. This CDR3 is 13 amino acids long. CDR1 and CDR2 from the germline V gene are MNHEY and SVGAGI. J lost 5 bases, V lost 7 bases, and 1 base had no gene match. DNA for the CDR3: TGTGCCAGCACGGACAGGGATAATTCACCCCTCCACTTT. Its protein is CASTDRDNSPLHF.

The rearrangement links TRBV24-1 to TRBJ2-7, with TRBD2 identical over 8 bases. The CDR3 is 15 amino acids. Germline CDR1 is KGHDR and CDR2 is SFDVKD. The junction had 10 bases not matched to a gene; V was cut back by 6 bases and J by 4 bases. The CDR3 here is CATSSSGSERYEQYF. Written as DNA, the CDR3 is TGTGCCACCAGTTCCAGCGGGAGCGAACGTTACGAGCAGTACTTC.

The V call is TRBV5-1, the J call TRBJ2-1; TRBD2 might be the D (6 bases). The CDR3 runs 14 residues. Germline CDR1 SGHRS, CDR2 YFSETQ. The V and J ends lost 4 bases and 7 bases respectively, with 15 bases between them. The CDR3 nucleotides read TGCGCCAGCAGCCCGACTAGGACCCTTAATGAGCAGTTCTTC. It specifies CASSPTRTLNEQFF.

This chain connects TRBV14 to TRBJ1-5, with TRBD1 matching 10 bases. This CDR3 has 19 amino acids. CDR1 is SGHDN, CDR2 FVKESK, per germline. V shed 6 bases, J shed 8 bases, and the junction held 22 bases outside the gene matches. The CDR3 DNA follows: TGTGCCAGCAGTTCGGACCTTCCGGGACAGGGGACGTCTGGGAAGCCCCAGCATTTT. Residues: CASSSDLPGQGTSGKPQHF.

The chain employs TRBV28 and TRBJ2-2; TRBD2 aligns across 7 bases. Germline assignment: CDR1 MDHEN and CDR2 SYDVKM. The CDR3 is 14 residues long. Germline trimming cut 5 bases from V and 4 bases from J; bases unmatched to any gene: 4. CDR3 sequence: CASSRGTTTGELFF. CDR3 DNA sequence: TGTGCCAGCAGTCGGGGGACTACCACCGGGGAGCTGTTTTTT.

The chain links TRBV14 to TRBJ1-6; tentatively, D is TRBD1 (5 bases). Germline V gene lookup returns CDR1 SGHDN and CDR2 FVKESK. V lost 5 bases, J lost 9 bases, and 17 bases lay in between. The CDR3 covers 15 residues. The CDR3 sequence is CASSTFDRGASPLHF. The CDR3 nucleotides are TGTGCCAGCAGCACTTTCGATAGGGGAGCTTCACCCCTCCACTTT.

V is TRBV2 and J is TRBJ2-7; 7 bases line up with TRBD1. Germline lookup yields CDR1 SNHLY and CDR2 FYNNEI. The V gene end was trimmed by 2 bases and the J gene end by 5 bases; junction bases not matched to a gene: 15. This CDR3 comprises 17 residues. For the CDR3, the DNA is TGTGCCAGCAGTGAATGGGTAGCGAGGGGGCTAGGGAACGAGCAGTACTTC. This sequence encodes CASSEWVARGLGNEQYF.

The chain couples TRBV5-1 to TRBJ1-2; the match to TRBD1 covers 7 bases. There are 14 residues in the CDR3. J gave up 4 bases and V 0 bases, and 3 bases lay outside the gene matches. CDR1 SGHRS and CDR2 YFSETQ come from the germline V gene. The CDR3 DNA follows: TGCGCCAGCAGCTTGGGACAGGGCCCCTATGGCTACACCTTC. It translates to CASSLGQGPYGYTF.

The chain uses TRBV30 and TRBJ1-2, with D uncertain. This CDR3 has 13 amino acids. Trimming shortened V by 2 bases and J by 6 bases, and 13 bases separated the two germline ends. Looked up from germline, CDR1 is GTSNPN and CDR2 is SVGIG (reference sequence). The CDR3 DNA follows: TGTGCCTGGAGTATGGCTGCAGGCGATGGCTACACCTTC. Amino acid sequence: CAWSMAAGDGYTF.

The rearrangement uses TRBV19 and TRBJ2-7; no firm D call. This CDR3 region has 13 residues. V dropped 3 bases and J dropped 3 bases, with 9 bases sitting between them. The germline CDR1 and CDR2 sequences are LNHDA and SQIVND (reference sequence). The CDR3 is CASSIPNNYEQYF. The CDR3, as DNA: TGTGCCAGTAGTATCCCAAATAACTACGAGCAGTACTTC. The complete variable domain, with remaining parts taken from reference TRBV19 and TRBJ2-7, reads DGGITQSPKYLFRKEGQNVTLSCEQNLNHDAMYWYRQDPGQGLRLIYYSQIVNDFQKGDIAEGYSVSREKKESFPLTVTSAQKNPTAFYLCASSIPNNYEQYFGPGTRLTVT.